This entry describes one T cell receptor (beta chain). This sample was taken from a study of blood T cell repertoires in COVID-19. Study overall: Donors in the United States, Italy and Spain gave samples during acute or convalescent COVID-19.

With V trimmed by 0 bases and J by 7 bases, 3 bases remained unmatched. This CDR3 region has 14 residues. In germline, CDR1 is SEHNR, CDR2 FQNEAQ (reference sequence). Per the study methods: Amplification with reference gene primers provided the estimates of nucleated cell counts. Profiled with immunoSEQ multiplex PCR; TCRdb holds only in-frame clones, not every one. For V, J and clone size, that table is used; D and trimming come from the DNA. The data hold tens of thousands of clones, with around nine tenths observed a single time. This chain uses TRBV7-9 with TRBJ1-3; 7 bases are shared with TRBD1. The material sequenced was peripheral blood. This receptor was taken from a human donor in a cohort sampled during active COVID-19. CDR3 region: CASSLAAGGNTIYF. For the CDR3, the DNA is TGTGCCAGCAGCTTAGCGGCAGGGGGGAACACCATATATTTT.